This TCR beta chain was sequenced in a study of cytomegalovirus exposure and HLA in healthy donors. Broader study findings: The study carried out a later analysis of TCR beta sequences. It associated approximately 17,000 of them with specific HLA alleles at a false discovery rate of 0.05. Excluded were some V segments that proved indistinguishable, including TRBV6-2 and TRBV6-3.

The PCR made use of 60 Vbeta and 13 Jbeta primers. Profiling relied on immunoSEQ multiplex PCR, and the TCRdb table lists in-frame clones only, not all of them. The data hold approximately 150,000 clones, with about 68% observed a single time. Germline V gene data show CDR1 as SQVTM and CDR2 as ANQGSEA. This CDR3 is 13 amino acids long. V lost 6 bases and J lost 4; bases outside the gene matches: 9. This clone was picked up a small number of times. The antigen remains undetermined. The sequence was collected from a female donor in good health and CMV-seronegative. The chain recombines TRBV29-1 with TRBJ2-7; the match to TRBD1 covers 7 bases. Sample: PBMCs. For the CDR3, the DNA is TGCAGCGTAACAACAGGGGCGTTTTACGAGCAGTACTTC. Protein: CSVTTGAFYEQYF.